This is a list of T cell receptor beta chains from one sample in a study of T-cell reconstitution after alpha-beta-depleted transplantation in children. TCRdb passed the PCR reads through MiXCR, listing each CDR3 protein once. The sample records roughly 240,000 distinct CDR3 sequences, 7.5% to 9.5% being singletons. Here the sequenced sample was PBMCs, mostly from graft donor cells, taken 180 days after TCRalphabeta/CD19-depleted stem cell transplant. These receptors all stem from a male patient younger than 18 who had a stem cell transplant for acute lymphoblastic leukemia, so the T cells may come from the graft donor. Each CDR3 is given with its conserved first and last residue. Each record gives: clone size, V gene, J gene, D gene, CDR3 DNA, CDR3 protein. D genes are given only for firm matches. Clone size is shown for a subset of rows, as once, few, many or a class of expanded clone.

clone_size: many; v_call: TRBV7-2; j_call: TRBJ2-5; d_call: NA; cdr3_nt: TGTGCCAGCAGCTTAGCGCTAGGGACGGAAGAGACCCAGTACTTC; cdr3_aa: CASSLALGTEETQYF
clone_size: many; v_call: TRBV14; j_call: TRBJ1-1; d_call: NA; cdr3_nt: TGTGCCAGCAGCCCCTTCGGGGGTGGCGGGACTGAAGCTTTCTTT; cdr3_aa: CASSPFGGGGTEAFF
clone_size: many; v_call: TRBV10-3; j_call: TRBJ2-7; d_call: TRBD2; cdr3_nt: TGTGCCATCAGTGAGCCCCCGGGACTAGCGGGTCCCTTCATAGACGGAGAACAGTACTTC; cdr3_aa: CAISEPPGLAGPFIDGEQYF
clone_size: many; v_call: TRBV24-1; j_call: TRBJ1-1; d_call: NA; cdr3_nt: TGTGCCACAAGTTTCTACCAGGGTTGCACTGAAGCTTTCTTT; cdr3_aa: CATSFYQGCTEAFF
clone_size: NA; v_call: TRBV20-1; j_call: TRBJ1-1; d_call: NA; cdr3_nt: TGCAGTGCTAGGGAGGGGTCAATGAACACTGACGCTTTCTTT; cdr3_aa: CSAREGSMNTDAFF
clone_size: NA; v_call: TRBV19; j_call: TRBJ2-3; d_call: TRBD2; cdr3_nt: TGTGCCAGTAGTATAAAGGCTAGCGGGAGCACAGATACGCAGTATTTT; cdr3_aa: CASSIKASGSTDTQYF
clone_size: many; v_call: TRBV9; j_call: TRBJ1-1; d_call: NA; cdr3_nt: TGTGCCAGCAGCGTGGGGGACCGTAACACTGAAGCTTTCTTT; cdr3_aa: CASSVGDRNTEAFF
clone_size: many; v_call: TRBV4-1; j_call: TRBJ2-7; d_call: TRBD2; cdr3_nt: TGCGCCAGCAGCCAAGATACTTTTCTAGCGGGAGGGCCGGGATACGAGCAGTACTTC; cdr3_aa: CASSQDTFLAGGPGYEQYF
clone_size: many; v_call: TRBV5-1; j_call: TRBJ2-1; d_call: NA; cdr3_nt: TGCGCCAGCAGCTTTCGTTCCTACCCTGCTGACTACAATGAGCAGTTCTTC; cdr3_aa: CASSFRSYPADYNEQFF
clone_size: many; v_call: TRBV7-6; j_call: TRBJ2-7; d_call: TRBD2; cdr3_nt: TGTGCCAGACCGGGACTAGCTTTTCCCGAGCAGTACTTC; cdr3_aa: CARPGLAFPEQYF
clone_size: many; v_call: TRBV20-1; j_call: TRBJ2-1; d_call: TRBD2; cdr3_nt: TGCAGTGCTAGAGTTAACAGCGGGAGGGCCGGGGATGAGCAGTTCTTC; cdr3_aa: CSARVNSGRAGDEQFF
clone_size: many; v_call: TRBV27; j_call: TRBJ2-1; d_call: TRBD2; cdr3_nt: TGTGCCAGCAGTTTTAATAGCGGGAGTAGGCACAATGAGCAGTTCTTC; cdr3_aa: CASSFNSGSRHNEQFF
clone_size: many; v_call: TRBV25-1; j_call: TRBJ2-7; d_call: TRBD2; cdr3_nt: TGTGCCAGCAGCCTAGCGGGAGGAAGGTACGAGCAGTACTTC; cdr3_aa: CASSLAGGRYEQYF
clone_size: NA; v_call: TRBV11-2; j_call: TRBJ2-7; d_call: NA; cdr3_nt: TGTGCCAGCAGCTTTAGATTCTACGAGCAGTACTTC; cdr3_aa: CASSFRFYEQYF
clone_size: many; v_call: TRBV7-9; j_call: TRBJ2-7; d_call: TRBD1; cdr3_nt: TGTGCCAGCAGCCCAGGGACAGGGAGGGAGCAGTACTTC; cdr3_aa: CASSPGTGREQYF
clone_size: many; v_call: TRBV9; j_call: TRBJ1-1; d_call: NA; cdr3_nt: TGTGCCAGCAGCGTAGGTTTGGGGAACACTGAAGCTTTCTTT; cdr3_aa: CASSVGLGNTEAFF
clone_size: many; v_call: TRBV28; j_call: TRBJ2-7; d_call: TRBD2; cdr3_nt: TGTGCCAGCAGTCTCAGGGGACTAGCTCGCTACGAGCAGTACTTC; cdr3_aa: CASSLRGLARYEQYF
clone_size: many; v_call: TRBV29-1; j_call: TRBJ1-2; d_call: NA; cdr3_nt: TGCAGCGTTGAAACGGTTGGCTACACCTTC; cdr3_aa: CSVETVGYTF
clone_size: NA; v_call: TRBV7-2; j_call: TRBJ2-1; d_call: TRBD1; cdr3_nt: TGTGCCAGCAGGGGGACAGGGAGTTACAATGAGCAGTTCTTC; cdr3_aa: CASRGTGSYNEQFF
clone_size: many; v_call: TRBV29-1; j_call: TRBJ1-1; d_call: TRBD1; cdr3_nt: TGCAGCGTAATACCAGGGACAGAGGAAGCTTTCTTT; cdr3_aa: CSVIPGTEEAFF
clone_size: many; v_call: TRBV7-2; j_call: TRBJ2-7; d_call: NA; cdr3_nt: TGTGCCAGCAACCCTCCGGGACTGGCGGGCTACGAGCAGTACTTC; cdr3_aa: CASNPPGLAGYEQYF
clone_size: many; v_call: TRBV5-4; j_call: TRBJ2-5; d_call: TRBD2; cdr3_nt: TGTGCCAGCAGCTTGGCCAGGGAGGGAAGACTAGCGGGACGACAAGAGACCCAGTACTTC; cdr3_aa: CASSLAREGRLAGRQETQYF
clone_size: many; v_call: TRBV4-3; j_call: TRBJ1-1; d_call: NA; cdr3_nt: TGCGCCAGCAGCCAAGATCGCGAGCAGAGCGGCACTGAAGCTTTCTTT; cdr3_aa: CASSQDREQSGTEAFF
clone_size: many; v_call: TRBV7-9; j_call: TRBJ2-3; d_call: NA; cdr3_nt: TGTGCCAGCAGCTCCCTACCCCAAGCGGGTACGCAGTATTTT; cdr3_aa: CASSSLPQAGTQYF
clone_size: NA; v_call: TRBV14; j_call: TRBJ2-7; d_call: NA; cdr3_nt: TGTGCCAGCAGCTACGGACTACTCGACGAGCAGTACTTC; cdr3_aa: CASSYGLLDEQYF
clone_size: few; v_call: TRBV21-1; j_call: TRBJ1-5; d_call: NA; cdr3_nt: TGTGCCAGCAGCAAAGTAGAGGAGGGGAGCCACCGTCTCCAGCATTTT; cdr3_aa: CASSKVEEGSHRLQHF
clone_size: many; v_call: TRBV25-1; j_call: TRBJ2-7; d_call: NA; cdr3_nt: TGTGCCAGCAGGGGCAGGGAGTATACCGAGCAGTACTTC; cdr3_aa: CASRGREYTEQYF
clone_size: many; v_call: TRBV29-1; j_call: TRBJ1-2; d_call: NA; cdr3_nt: TGCAGCGTCTTGACAGGAGGTGGCTATGGCTACACCTTC; cdr3_aa: CSVLTGGGYGYTF
clone_size: many; v_call: TRBV27; j_call: TRBJ2-1; d_call: NA; cdr3_nt: TGTGCCAGCAGAACCCCTGAGCGTTTCACCTACAATGAGCAGTTCTTC; cdr3_aa: CASRTPERFTYNEQFF
clone_size: many; v_call: TRBV28; j_call: TRBJ2-7; d_call: NA; cdr3_nt: TGTGCCAGCAGTCAAACCAGGGGGGGCGGACCGTACGAGCAGTACTTC; cdr3_aa: CASSQTRGGGPYEQYF
clone_size: many; v_call: TRBV18; j_call: TRBJ1-1; d_call: TRBD1; cdr3_nt: TGTGCCAGCTCACCAGGGGACAGGGGCACTGAAGCTTTCTTT; cdr3_aa: CASSPGDRGTEAFF
clone_size: many; v_call: TRBV7-6; j_call: TRBJ1-2; d_call: NA; cdr3_nt: TGTGCCAGCAGCCCCGGGGACTTCTATGGCTACACCTTC; cdr3_aa: CASSPGDFYGYTF
clone_size: many; v_call: TRBV12-3/TRBV12-4; j_call: TRBJ2-1; d_call: TRBD2; cdr3_nt: TGTGCCAGCACCGCGTTTACTAGCGGGAAGTACAATGAGCAGTTCTTC; cdr3_aa: CASTAFTSGKYNEQFF
clone_size: NA; v_call: TRBV4-3; j_call: TRBJ2-7; d_call: NA; cdr3_nt: TGCGCCAGCAGCCAAGCCGACGGATACGAGCAGTACTTC; cdr3_aa: CASSQADGYEQYF
clone_size: many; v_call: TRBV27; j_call: TRBJ1-2; d_call: TRBD1; cdr3_nt: TGTGCCAGCAGTCCGACAGGGGACAGAAACTATGGCTACACCTTC; cdr3_aa: CASSPTGDRNYGYTF
clone_size: many; v_call: TRBV25-1; j_call: TRBJ2-6; d_call: TRBD1; cdr3_nt: TGTGCCAGCAGTAGGACAGGCCCTGGGGCCAACGTCCTGACTTTC; cdr3_aa: CASSRTGPGANVLTF
clone_size: many; v_call: TRBV19; j_call: TRBJ2-1; d_call: NA; cdr3_nt: TGTGCCAGTAGTATTGGGGTAGAATACAATGAGCAGTTCTTC; cdr3_aa: CASSIGVEYNEQFF
clone_size: NA; v_call: TRBV5-6; j_call: TRBJ2-5; d_call: NA; cdr3_nt: TGTGCCAGCAGCCTGGCGTGGGACACCAGGACCCCAGAGACCCAGTACTTC; cdr3_aa: CASSLAWDTRTPETQYF
clone_size: many; v_call: TRBV7-2; j_call: TRBJ2-7; d_call: TRBD2; cdr3_nt: TGTGCCAGCAGCTTTGGTAGCGGGGGTTACGAGCAGTACTTC; cdr3_aa: CASSFGSGGYEQYF
clone_size: many; v_call: TRBV10-3; j_call: TRBJ2-5; d_call: NA; cdr3_nt: TGTGCCACCCTGGGGCGGCTAGCCGGGGAGACCCAGTACTTC; cdr3_aa: CATLGRLAGETQYF
clone_size: many; v_call: TRBV7-2; j_call: TRBJ2-3; d_call: TRBD2; cdr3_nt: TGTGCCAGCAGCTACAGCGGGAGAGGCACAGATACGCAGTATTTT; cdr3_aa: CASSYSGRGTDTQYF
clone_size: many; v_call: TRBV4-3; j_call: TRBJ2-1; d_call: NA; cdr3_nt: TGCGCCAGCAGCCAAGATAGGGTTGGTGAGCAGTTCTTC; cdr3_aa: CASSQDRVGEQFF
clone_size: many; v_call: TRBV7-9; j_call: TRBJ1-2; d_call: NA; cdr3_nt: TGTGCCAGCAGCTACAGTGAGGGGTACTATGGCTACACCTTC; cdr3_aa: CASSYSEGYYGYTF
clone_size: many; v_call: TRBV29-1; j_call: TRBJ1-2; d_call: NA; cdr3_nt: TGCAGCGTTGGCAGGGTTTCTGATGGCTACACCTTC; cdr3_aa: CSVGRVSDGYTF
clone_size: many; v_call: TRBV7-9; j_call: TRBJ2-7; d_call: NA; cdr3_nt: TGTGCCAGCACCTTGGGCAGCCTCTACGAGCAGTACTTC; cdr3_aa: CASTLGSLYEQYF
clone_size: many; v_call: TRBV5-1; j_call: TRBJ2-5; d_call: NA; cdr3_nt: TGCGCCAGCACCCAGGACCAAGAGACCCAGTACTTC; cdr3_aa: CASTQDQETQYF
clone_size: few; v_call: TRBV7-6; j_call: TRBJ2-7; d_call: NA; cdr3_nt: TGTGCCAGCAGCTTGGACCCTGACCCAACCTACGAGCAGTACTTC; cdr3_aa: CASSLDPDPTYEQYF
clone_size: many; v_call: TRBV3-1; j_call: TRBJ2-3; d_call: NA; cdr3_nt: TGTGCCAGCAGCCAAGATTGGGCAGGACCGAAGGATACGCAGTATTTT; cdr3_aa: CASSQDWAGPKDTQYF
clone_size: many; v_call: TRBV15; j_call: TRBJ2-2; d_call: NA; cdr3_nt: TGTGCCACCAGCAGAGATGGGGCGTTCACCGGGGAGCTGTTTTTT; cdr3_aa: CATSRDGAFTGELFF
clone_size: many; v_call: TRBV12-3/TRBV12-4; j_call: TRBJ1-2; d_call: NA; cdr3_nt: TGTGCCAGCAGCACTGGAGTGCGAATCGGCTTC; cdr3_aa: CASSTGVRIGF
clone_size: many; v_call: TRBV2; j_call: TRBJ1-1; d_call: NA; cdr3_nt: TGTGCCAGCCCGAAAGGAATGAACACTGAAGCTTTCTTT; cdr3_aa: CASPKGMNTEAFF
clone_size: many; v_call: TRBV6-1; j_call: TRBJ2-3; d_call: NA; cdr3_nt: TGTGCCAGCACCGAAGGTCCGGCCCCCACAGATACGCAGTATTTT; cdr3_aa: CASTEGPAPTDTQYF
clone_size: many; v_call: TRBV7-2; j_call: TRBJ2-1; d_call: NA; cdr3_nt: TGTGCCAGCAGCCCCGGAGTGAACAATGAGCAGTTCTTC; cdr3_aa: CASSPGVNNEQFF
clone_size: many; v_call: TRBV28; j_call: TRBJ2-1; d_call: NA; cdr3_nt: TGTGCCAGCAGTCGGAGGATGGGTAATGAGCAGTTCTTC; cdr3_aa: CASSRRMGNEQFF